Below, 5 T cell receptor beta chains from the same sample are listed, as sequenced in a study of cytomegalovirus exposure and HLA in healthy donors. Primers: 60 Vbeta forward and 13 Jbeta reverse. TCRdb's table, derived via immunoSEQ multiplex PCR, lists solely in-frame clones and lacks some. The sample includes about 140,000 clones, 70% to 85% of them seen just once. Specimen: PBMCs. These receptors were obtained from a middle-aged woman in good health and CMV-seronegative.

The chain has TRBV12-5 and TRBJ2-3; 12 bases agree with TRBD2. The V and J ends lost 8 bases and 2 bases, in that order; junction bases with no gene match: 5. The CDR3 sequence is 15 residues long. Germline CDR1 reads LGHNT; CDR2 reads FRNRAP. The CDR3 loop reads CASCLAGGTTDTQYF. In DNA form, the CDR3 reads TGTGCTAGTTGTCTAGCGGGAGGGACCACAGATACGCAGTATTTT.

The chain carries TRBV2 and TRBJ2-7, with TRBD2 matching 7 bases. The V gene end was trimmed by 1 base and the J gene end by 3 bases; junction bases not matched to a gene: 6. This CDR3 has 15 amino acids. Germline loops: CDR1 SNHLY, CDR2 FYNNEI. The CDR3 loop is CASSEGLAEFYEQYF. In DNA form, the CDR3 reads TGTGCCAGCAGTGAAGGCCTAGCGGAATTCTACGAGCAGTACTTC.

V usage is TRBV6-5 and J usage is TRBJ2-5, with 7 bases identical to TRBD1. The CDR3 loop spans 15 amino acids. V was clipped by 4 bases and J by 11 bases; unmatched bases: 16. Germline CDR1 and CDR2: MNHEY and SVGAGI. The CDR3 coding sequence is TGTGCCAGCAGTTCACGACAGGGTGCGTTAGAGGAGCAGTACTTC. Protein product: CASSSRQGALEEQYF.

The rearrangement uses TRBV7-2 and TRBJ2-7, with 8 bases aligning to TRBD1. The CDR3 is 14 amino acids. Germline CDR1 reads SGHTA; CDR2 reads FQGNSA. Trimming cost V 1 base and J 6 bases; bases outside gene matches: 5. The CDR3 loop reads CASSLVTGESEQYF. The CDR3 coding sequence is TGTGCCAGCAGCTTAGTGACAGGGGAGTCCGAGCAGTACTTC.

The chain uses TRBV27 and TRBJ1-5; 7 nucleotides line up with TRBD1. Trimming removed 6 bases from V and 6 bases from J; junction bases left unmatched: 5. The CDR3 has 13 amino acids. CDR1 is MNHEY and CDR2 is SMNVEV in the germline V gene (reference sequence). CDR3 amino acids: CASSQDRSQPQHF. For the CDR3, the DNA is TGTGCCAGCAGCCAGGACAGGAGTCAGCCCCAGCATTTT.